This entry lists 15 T cell receptor beta chains sequenced from one sample in a study of blood T cell repertoires in COVID-19. Sequenced by immunoSEQ multiplex PCR; TCRdb stores in-frame clones only, minus some. This repertoire shows some 210,000 clones, 70% to 90% found once; its top ten account for 9.2%. The sample comprised PBMCs or T cells enriched from blood (not recorded which). Receptors originate from a man aged 35-49 years who had recovered from COVID-19.

CDR3 coding DNA: TGCGCCAGCAGCCTAAATAACCCTTCCCGCTCTGGGGCCAACGTCCTGACTTTC. It is translated as CASSLNNPSRSGANVLTF. The chain employs TRBV5-1 and TRBJ2-6; D is unclear. CDR3 length: 18 residues. Per germline, CDR1 SGHRS and CDR2 YFSETQ. V gave up 4 bases and J gave up 0 bases, with 17 bases separating them.

The chain has TRBV6-5 and TRBJ2-5, with a weak D call TRBD1 (6 bases). With 6 bases removed from V and 2 bases from J, the gap between germline ends came to 13 bases. This CDR3 region has 14 residues. Germline CDR1 MNHEY, CDR2 SVGAGI. The CDR3 DNA is TGTGCCAGCAGCCGACAGGTCGCTCAAGAGACCCAGTACTTC. Its protein is CASSRQVAQETQYF.

V is TRBV10-3 and J is TRBJ2-1; 7 nucleotides align to TRBD1. Germline assignment: CDR1 ENHRY and CDR2 SYGVKD. After removal of 7 bases from V and 7 bases from J, the junction contained 13 bases not matched to a gene. The CDR3 is 15 residues long. CDR3: CAIMRAKGQLNEQFF. The CDR3 nucleotides are TGTGCCATCATGAGAGCGAAGGGACAGCTTAATGAGCAGTTCTTC.

This chain links TRBV7-9 with TRBJ1-3; tentatively, D is TRBD1 (5 bases). Germline V CDR1 and CDR2: SEHNR, FQNEAQ (reference sequence). The CDR3 runs 13 residues. V was shortened by 5 bases and J by 4 bases, with 9 bases between the two germline ends. The chain's CDR3 is CASSQTVGNTIYF. CDR3 nucleotide sequence: TGTGCCAGCAGCCAGACAGTGGGAAACACCATATATTTT.

This clone was detected a few times. The gene calls are TRBV11-1 and TRBJ2-5; TRBD2 agrees at 10 bases. The CDR3 consists of 16 residues. Germline V gene data show CDR1 as SGHAT and CDR2 as FQDESV (reference sequence). The junction had 11 bases not matched to a gene; V was cut back by 5 bases and J by 5 bases. This CDR3 is CASSPRIAGGRETQYF. In DNA, the CDR3 is TGTGCCAGCAGCCCTCGGATAGCGGGGGGCCGGGAGACCCAGTACTTC.

This chain joins TRBV7-2 and TRBJ1-4; 7 bases line up with TRBD1. Germline V CDR1 and CDR2: SGHTA, FQGNSA. This CDR3 comprises 15 residues. V shed 5 bases, J shed 0 bases, and the junction held 3 bases outside the gene matches. The CDR3 bases are TGTGCCAGCAGCCCCAGGGGGACAACTAATGAAAAACTGTTTTTT. Its translation is CASSPRGTTNEKLFF.

The chain employs TRBV15 and TRBJ2-2, with 7 nucleotides matching TRBD2. This CDR3 contains 15 residues. Per the germline V gene, CDR1 is LNHNV and CDR2 is YYDKDF (reference sequence). V dropped 8 bases and J dropped 5; count of bases not matched to a gene: 11. CDR3 in amino acids: CATGDRLAGTGELFF. Written as DNA, the CDR3 is TGTGCCACCGGGGATCGACTAGCAGGTACCGGGGAGCTGTTTTTT.

This clone was seen a few times. The J gene is TRBJ2-7, the V gene TRBV24-1; D gene uncertain. Per the germline V gene, CDR1 is KGHDR and CDR2 is SFDVKD. This CDR3 has 14 residues. V was shortened by 2 bases and J by 1 base, with 8 bases between the two germline ends. The CDR3 sequence: CATSDWAYSYEQYF. CDR3 DNA sequence: TGTGCCACCAGTGATTGGGCGTATTCCTACGAGCAGTACTTC.

The chain recombines TRBV27 with TRBJ2-5; TRBD2 matches at 7 bases. Germline lookup yields CDR1 MNHEY and CDR2 SMNVEV (reference sequence). The CDR3 has 13 amino acids. With V trimmed by 2 bases and J by 7 bases, 4 bases remained unmatched. The CDR3 DNA sequence: TGTGCCAGCAGTTTAGCCCCGGGGGGGACCCAGTACTTC. Translated: CASSLAPGGTQYF.

The V and J genes are TRBV3-1 (or the pseudogene TRBV3-2) and TRBJ2-5, with D maybe TRBD2 (5 bases). The CDR3 loop spans 12 amino acids. The germline V gene has CDR1 LGHDT and CDR2 YNNKEL (reference sequence). Trimming took 5 bases from V and 4 from J, leaving 8 bases between them. The CDR3 is CASSYSGETQYF. The CDR3 coding sequence is TGTGCCAGCAGCTACAGCGGAGAGACCCAGTACTTC.

The J gene is TRBJ2-1, the V gene TRBV28; D unclear. CDR1 is MDHEN, CDR2 SYDVKM, per germline. V was clipped by 5 bases and J by 7 bases, with 6 bases between them. The CDR3 length is 11 residues. Written as DNA, the CDR3 is TGTGCCAGCAGTCCCATGAATGAGCAGTTCTTC. Its translation: CASSPMNEQFF.

The chain is built from TRBV19 and TRBJ1-1; TRBD1 aligns across 8 bases. Germline V lookup: CDR1 LNHDA, CDR2 SQIVND (reference sequence). The CDR3 has 12 amino acids. V trimming: 8 bases; J trimming: 1 base; junction bases outside the gene matches: 0. The CDR3 is CASDRGNTEAFF. In DNA, the CDR3 is TGTGCCAGTGACAGGGGGAACACTGAAGCTTTCTTT.

The chain uses TRBV6-1 and TRBJ1-3; no reliable D call. Germline V lookup: CDR1 MNHNS, CDR2 SASEGT. V was pared by 2 bases and J by 0 bases, with 11 bases between. The CDR3 is made up of 16 amino acids. The CDR3 DNA follows: TGTGCCAGCAGTGAACCACTCGGGTACTCTGGAAACACCATATATTTT. Protein product: CASSEPLGYSGNTIYF.

The genes are TRBV7-2 and TRBJ2-3; 9 nucleotides agree with TRBD1. Trimming took 4 bases from V and 0 from J; bases not matched to a gene: 8. Looked up from germline, CDR1 is SGHTA and CDR2 is FQGNSA. CDR3 length: 17 amino acids. CDR3 sequence: CASSSTGGPISTDTQYF. CDR3 nucleotide sequence: TGTGCCAGCAGCTCCACAGGGGGCCCCATCAGCACAGATACGCAGTATTTT. The full variable domain, its missing parts supplied by reference TRBV7-2 and TRBJ2-3, is GAGVSQSPSNKVTEKGKDVELRCDPISGHTALYWYRQSLGQGLEFLIYFQGNSAPDKSGLPSDRFSAERTGGSVSTLTIQRTQQEDSAVYLCASSSTGGPISTDTQYFGPGTRLTVL.

This chain uses TRBV7-9 with TRBJ1-2; 8 nucleotides match TRBD1. Per germline, CDR1 SEHNR and CDR2 FQNEAQ (reference sequence). V gave up 4 bases and J gave up 8 bases; unmatched junction bases: 6. The CDR3 is 13 residues long. Here the CDR3 DNA reads TGTGCCAGCAGCTCCGGACAGGGACGAGGCTACACCTTC. Its translation is CASSSGQGRGYTF.